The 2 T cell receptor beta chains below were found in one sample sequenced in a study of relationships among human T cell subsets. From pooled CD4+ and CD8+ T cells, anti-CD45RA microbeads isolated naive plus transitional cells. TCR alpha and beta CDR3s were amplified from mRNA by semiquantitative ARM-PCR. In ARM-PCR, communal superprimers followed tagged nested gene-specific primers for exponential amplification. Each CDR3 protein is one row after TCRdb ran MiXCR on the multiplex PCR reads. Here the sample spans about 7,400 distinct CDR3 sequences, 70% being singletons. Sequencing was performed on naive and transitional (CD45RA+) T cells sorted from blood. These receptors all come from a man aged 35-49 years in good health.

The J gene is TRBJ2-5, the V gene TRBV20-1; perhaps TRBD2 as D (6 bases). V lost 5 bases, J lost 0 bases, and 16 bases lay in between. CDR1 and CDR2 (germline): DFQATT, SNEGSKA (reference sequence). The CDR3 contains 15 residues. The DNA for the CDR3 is TGCAGTGCTTGCGGGGACCACAAGTACCAAGAGACCCAGTACTTC. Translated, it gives CSACGDHKYQETQYF.

CDR3 nucleotide sequence: TGCAGTGCTAGAGTTGGGACAGGGGTAGCAGATACGCAGTATTTT. Translation: CSARVGTGVADTQYF. The chain carries TRBV20-1 and TRBJ2-3, with 10 positions matching TRBD1. This CDR3 spans 15 amino acids. Per germline, CDR1 DFQATT and CDR2 SNEGSKA (reference sequence). V lost 1 base and J lost 4; bases outside the gene matches: 5.